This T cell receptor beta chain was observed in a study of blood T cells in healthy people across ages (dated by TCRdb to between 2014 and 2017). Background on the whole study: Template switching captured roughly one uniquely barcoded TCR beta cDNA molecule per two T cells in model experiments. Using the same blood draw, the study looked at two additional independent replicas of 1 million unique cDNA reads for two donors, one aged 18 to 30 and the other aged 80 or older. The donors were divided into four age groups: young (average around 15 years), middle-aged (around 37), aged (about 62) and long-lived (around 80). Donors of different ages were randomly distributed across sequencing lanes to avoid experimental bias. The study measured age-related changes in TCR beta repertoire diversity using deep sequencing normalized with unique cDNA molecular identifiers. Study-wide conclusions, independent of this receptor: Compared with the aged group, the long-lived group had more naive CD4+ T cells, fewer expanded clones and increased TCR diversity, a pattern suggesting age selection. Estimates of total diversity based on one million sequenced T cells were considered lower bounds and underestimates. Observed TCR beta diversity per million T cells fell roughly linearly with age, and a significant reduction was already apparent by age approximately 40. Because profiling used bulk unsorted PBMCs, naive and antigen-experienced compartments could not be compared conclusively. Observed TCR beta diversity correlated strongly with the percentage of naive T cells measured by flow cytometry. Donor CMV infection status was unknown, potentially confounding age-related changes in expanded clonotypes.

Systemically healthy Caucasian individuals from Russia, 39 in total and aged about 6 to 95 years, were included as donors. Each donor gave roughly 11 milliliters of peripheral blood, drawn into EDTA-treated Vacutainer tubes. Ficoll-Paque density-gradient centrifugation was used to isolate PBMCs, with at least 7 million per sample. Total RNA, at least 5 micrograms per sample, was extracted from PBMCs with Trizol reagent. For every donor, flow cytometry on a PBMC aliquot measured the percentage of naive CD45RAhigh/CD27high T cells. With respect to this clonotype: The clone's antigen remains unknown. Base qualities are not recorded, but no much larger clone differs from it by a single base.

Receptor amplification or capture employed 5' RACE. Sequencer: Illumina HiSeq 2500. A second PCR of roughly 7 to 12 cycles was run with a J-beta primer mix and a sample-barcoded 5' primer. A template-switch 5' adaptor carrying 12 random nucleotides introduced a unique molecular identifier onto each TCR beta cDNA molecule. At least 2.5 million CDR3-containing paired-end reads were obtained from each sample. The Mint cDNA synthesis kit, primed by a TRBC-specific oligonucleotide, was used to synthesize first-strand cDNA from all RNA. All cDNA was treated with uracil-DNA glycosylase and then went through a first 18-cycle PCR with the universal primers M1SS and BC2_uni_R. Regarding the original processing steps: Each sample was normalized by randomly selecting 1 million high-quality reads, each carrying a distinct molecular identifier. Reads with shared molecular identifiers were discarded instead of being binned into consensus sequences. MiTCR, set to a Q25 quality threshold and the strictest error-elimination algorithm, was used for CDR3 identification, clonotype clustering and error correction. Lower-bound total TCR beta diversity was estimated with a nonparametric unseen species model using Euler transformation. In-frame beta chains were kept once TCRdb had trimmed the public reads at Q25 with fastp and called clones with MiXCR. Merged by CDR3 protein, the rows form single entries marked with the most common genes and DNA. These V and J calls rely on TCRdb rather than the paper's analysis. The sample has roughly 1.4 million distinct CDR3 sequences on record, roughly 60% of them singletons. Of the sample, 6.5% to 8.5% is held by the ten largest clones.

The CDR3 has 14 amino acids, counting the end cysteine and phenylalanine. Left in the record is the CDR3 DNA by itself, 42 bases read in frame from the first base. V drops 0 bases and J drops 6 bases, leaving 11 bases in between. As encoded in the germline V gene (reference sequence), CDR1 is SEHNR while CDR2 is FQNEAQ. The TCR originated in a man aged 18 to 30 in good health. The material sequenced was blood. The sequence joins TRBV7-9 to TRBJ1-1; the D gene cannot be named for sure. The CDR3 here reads CASSLAQLGAEAFF. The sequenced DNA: TGTGCCAGCAGCTTAGCACAGCTTGGGGCTGAAGCTTTCTTT.